The rows below give T cell receptor beta chains drawn from one sample of a study of control samples from healthy donors and cancer patients. Sequenced by immunoSEQ multiplex PCR; TCRdb stores in-frame clones only, minus some. This sample carries roughly 79,000 clones, around 84% of them seen once, and the ten largest clones take approximately 15%. The sequencing sample was made of blood. All receptors come from a middle-aged man in good health. CDR3s include the opening cysteine and the closing phenylalanine or tryptophan. Each record gives: V gene, D gene, J gene, clone size, CDR3 DNA, CDR3 protein. D genes are given only for firm matches. Rows may omit the clone size; those that give it use once, few, many or a size class.

>TRBV7-2|.|TRBJ2-1|once
TGTGCCAGCAGCTTAGTGGGGCAGGGAGGTTGGAATGAGCAGTTCTTC
CASSLVGQGGWNEQFF
>TRBV9|TRBD2|TRBJ2-7|.
TGTGCCAGCAGCCGGACTAGCGAGCCGGGAGAGCAGTACTTC
CASSRTSEPGEQYF
>TRBV4-1|.|TRBJ1-5|.
TGCGCCAGCAGCCAAGGTGACGAGCCCCAGCATTTT
CASSQGDEPQHF
>TRBV29-1|TRBD1|TRBJ2-7|once
TGCAGCGTTGACACGACAGGGACCTACGAGCAGTACTTC
CSVDTTGTYEQYF
>TRBV7-9|TRBD1|TRBJ2-7|.
TGTGCCAGCAGCTTAGGGGACAGCTCCTACGAGCAGTACTTC
CASSLGDSSYEQYF
>TRBV7-8|TRBD2|TRBJ2-1|.
TGTGCCAGCAGCTTTCCTGAGGCAGCGGGAGGAGAATGGGGTGAGCAGTTCTTC
CASSFPEAAGGEWGEQFF
>TRBV11-2|.|TRBJ2-7|.
TGTGCCAGCAGCTTAGTTGACGGATCCTACGAGCAGTACTTC
CASSLVDGSYEQYF
>TRBV11-3|TRBD2|TRBJ2-1|.
TGTGCCAGCAGCACACAAGCGGGAGCGGGCAATGAGCAGTTCTTC
CASSTQAGAGNEQFF
>TRBV2|.|TRBJ1-4|.
TGTGCCAGCAGTGCCCGACTAAATGAAAAACTGTTTTTT
CASSARLNEKLFF
>TRBV6-2/TRBV6-3|.|TRBJ1-1|few
TGTGCCAGCAGTTACGCCGTTGAGAACACTGAAGCTTTCTTT
CASSYAVENTEAFF
>TRBV5-6|.|TRBJ2-7|.
TGTGCCAGCAGCTTCCCTCCGGGGGGCAAGCAGTACTTC
CASSFPPGGKQYF
>TRBV19|.|TRBJ2-7|.
TGTGCCAGTAGTATAGGCGGCGGGTCCTACGAGCAGTACTTC
CASSIGGGSYEQYF
>TRBV7-2|TRBD2|TRBJ2-7|.
TGTGCCAGCAGCGCGGATAGCGGGACGGCGGGGGAGCAGTACTTC
CASSADSGTAGEQYF
>TRBV18|TRBD2|TRBJ2-2|.
TGTGCCAGCTCAGGAATAGCGGGAGGTGTCTCCGGGGAGCTGTTTTTT
CASSGIAGGVSGELFF
>TRBV19|.|TRBJ1-4|.
TGTGCCAGTAGGCCGGTGGGGGCAACTAATGAAAAACTGTTTTTT
CASRPVGATNEKLFF
>TRBV4-3|.|TRBJ2-7|few
TGCGCCAGCAGCCAAGACGACCGATCCTACGAGCAGTACTTC
CASSQDDRSYEQYF
>TRBV15|.|TRBJ1-2|.
TGTGCCACCAGCAGAGAACGGGCCTATGGCTACACCTTC
CATSRERAYGYTF
>TRBV9|.|TRBJ2-1|.
TGTGCCAGCAGCGTAGAGAGGCCCTCCTACAATGAGCAGTTCTTC
CASSVERPSYNEQFF
>TRBV7-9|.|TRBJ2-4|.
TGTGCCAGCAGCGCGGGGGCCAAAAACATTCAGTACTTC
CASSAGAKNIQYF
>TRBV2|TRBD2|TRBJ2-3|.
TGTGCCAGCAGTGGGCCGACTAGCGACACAGATACGCAGTATTTT
CASSGPTSDTDTQYF
>TRBV3-1/TRBV3-2|.|TRBJ1-2|few
TGTGCCAGCAGCCAAGGGCCGTATAACTATGGCTACACCTTC
CASSQGPYNYGYTF
>TRBV28|.|TRBJ2-1|.
TGTGCCAGCAGTTGGTACAATGAGCAGTTCTTC
CASSWYNEQFF
>TRBV12-5|.|TRBJ2-1|once
TGTGCTAGTGGTTTAACAAAGCTGAGCTCCTACAATGAGCAGTTCTTC
CASGLTKLSSYNEQFF
>TRBV24-1|TRBD2|TRBJ2-1|.
TGTGCCACCAGAGGACTAGCGGGAGGCAATGAGCAGTTCTTC
CATRGLAGGNEQFF
>TRBV9|TRBD1|TRBJ2-3|.
TGTGCCAGCAGCGCGGACAGGGGGAACACAGATACGCAGTATTTT
CASSADRGNTDTQYF
>TRBV7-8|TRBD1|TRBJ2-2|.
TGTGCCAGCAGCTTAAAGTCCGGGACAGGGGCGGCCGGGGAGCTGTTTTTT
CASSLKSGTGAAGELFF